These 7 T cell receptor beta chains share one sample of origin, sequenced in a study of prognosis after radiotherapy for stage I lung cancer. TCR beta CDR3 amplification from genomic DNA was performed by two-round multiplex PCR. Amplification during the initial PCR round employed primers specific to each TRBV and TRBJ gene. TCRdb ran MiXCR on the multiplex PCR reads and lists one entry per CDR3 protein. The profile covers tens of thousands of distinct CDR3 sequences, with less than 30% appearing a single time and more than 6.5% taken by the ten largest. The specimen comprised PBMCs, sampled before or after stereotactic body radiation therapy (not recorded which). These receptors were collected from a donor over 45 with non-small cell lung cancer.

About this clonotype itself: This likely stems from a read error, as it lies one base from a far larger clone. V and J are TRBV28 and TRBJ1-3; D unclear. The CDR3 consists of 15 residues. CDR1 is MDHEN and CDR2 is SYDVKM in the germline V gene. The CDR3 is CARSYGEGSGNTIYF. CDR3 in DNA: TGTGCCAGAAGTTACGGGGAGGGCTCTGGAAACACCATATATTTT.

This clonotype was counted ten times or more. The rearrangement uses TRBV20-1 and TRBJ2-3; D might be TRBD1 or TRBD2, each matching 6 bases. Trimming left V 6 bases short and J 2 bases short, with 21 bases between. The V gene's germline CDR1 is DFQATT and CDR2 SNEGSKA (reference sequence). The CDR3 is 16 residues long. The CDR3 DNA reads TGCAGTGCAGAGGGAGCCGAGGGGGGCCCCACAGATACGCAGTATTTT. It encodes CSAEGAEGGPTDTQYF.

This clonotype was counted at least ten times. The CDR3 DNA follows: TGTGCCAGCAGTCTTAAGGCGGGTCTAGCGGGGGGCCCGGGGGCCTACGAGCAGTACTTC. Protein: CASSLKAGLAGGPGAYEQYF. The rearrangement uses TRBV7-9 and TRBJ2-7, with 11 bases that match TRBD2. CDR3 length: 20 residues. Germline lookup yields CDR1 SEHNR and CDR2 FQNEAQ (reference sequence). The ends lost 6 bases at V and 2 bases at J; junction bases unmatched: 21. The complete variable domain, with remaining parts taken from reference TRBV7-9 and TRBJ2-7, reads DTGVSQNPRHKITKRGQNVTFRCDPISEHNRLYWYRQTLGQGPEFLTYFQNEAQLEKSRLLSDRFSAERPKGSFSTLEIQRTEQGDSAMYLCASSLKAGLAGGPGAYEQYFGPGTRLTVT.

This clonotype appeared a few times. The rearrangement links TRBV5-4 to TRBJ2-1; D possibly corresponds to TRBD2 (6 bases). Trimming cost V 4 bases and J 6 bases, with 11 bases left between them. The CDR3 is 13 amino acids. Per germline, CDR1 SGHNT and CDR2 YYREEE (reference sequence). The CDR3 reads CASSLAGGNEQFF. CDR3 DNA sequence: TGTGCCAGCAGCCTGGCCGGGGGCAATGAGCAGTTCTTC.

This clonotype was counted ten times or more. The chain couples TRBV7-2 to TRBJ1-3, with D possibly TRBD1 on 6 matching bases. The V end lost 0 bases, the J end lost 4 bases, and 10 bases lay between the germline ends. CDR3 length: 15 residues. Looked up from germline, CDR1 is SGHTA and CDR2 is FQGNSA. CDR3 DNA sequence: TGTGCCAGCAGCTTAGCGGCAGGGGCGGGAAACACCATATATTTT. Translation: CASSLAAGAGNTIYF.

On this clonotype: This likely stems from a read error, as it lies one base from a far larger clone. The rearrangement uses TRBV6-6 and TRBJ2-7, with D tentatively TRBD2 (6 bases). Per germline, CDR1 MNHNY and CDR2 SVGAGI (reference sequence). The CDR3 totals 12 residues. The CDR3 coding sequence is TGTGCCAGCAGCACCCGGGGGTACGAGCAGTGCTTC. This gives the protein CASSTRGYEQCF.

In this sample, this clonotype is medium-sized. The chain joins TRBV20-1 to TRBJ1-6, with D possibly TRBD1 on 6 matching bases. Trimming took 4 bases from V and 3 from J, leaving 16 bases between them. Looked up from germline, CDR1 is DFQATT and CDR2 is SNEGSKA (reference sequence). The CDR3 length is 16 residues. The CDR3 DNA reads TGCAGTGCTAAGGTTGGACAGTACAACTATAATTCACCCCTCCACTTT. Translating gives CSAKVGQYNYNSPLHF.